The 18 T cell receptor beta chains listed next were all sequenced from one sample in a study of glioma-infiltrating T cells (dated by TCRdb to 2015 to 2016). This sample was sequenced with an Illumina MiSeq. The iRepertoire nested amplicon-rescue multiplex PCR (arm-PCR) platform was used to amplify TCR alpha and beta CDR3 regions from RNA. TCRdb trimmed public reads at Q25 via fastp, called clones via MiXCR and kept in-frame beta chains. Duplicate CDR3 protein sequences are folded into a single record with the most common DNA and genes. Within this sample are about 210,000 distinct CDR3 sequences, with over 25% of them counted one time only. Around 20% of the sample comes from the top ten. Sequencing was done on a sample of glioma tissue, nonneoplastic brain tissue, or PBMCs (not recorded which). Every receptor here comes from a human donor with low-grade glioma or glioblastoma, undergoing nonglioma brain surgery, or in good health (not recorded which).

Note on this clonotype: A much larger clone lies one base from this, so it may be a read error. This chain joins TRBV28 and TRBJ2-7, with TRBD1 matching over 7 bases. The CDR3 sequence is 13 residues long. From germline, CDR1 is MDHEN and CDR2 SYDVKM. The V and J ends lost 4 bases and 4 bases, in that order; junction bases with no gene match: 4. This chain's CDR3 is CASSWDRKYEQYF. The CDR3 nucleotides are TGTGCCAGCAGTTGGGACAGAAAATACGAGCAGTACTTC.

This clonotype has a count of ten or more. V is TRBV20-1 and J is TRBJ2-7; no reliable D call. Germline V gene sequence: CDR1 DFQATT, CDR2 SNEGSKA (reference sequence). There are 12 residues in the CDR3. CDR3 residues: CASPRSSYEQYF. The DNA for the CDR3 is TGCGCTAGTCCCCGGAGCTCCTACGAGCAGTACTTC.

This clonotype was found many times. The V call is TRBV28, the J call TRBJ2-7, with TRBD2 identical over 8 bases. Germline CDR1 MDHEN, CDR2 SYDVKM. V was pared by 6 bases and J by 1 base, with 11 bases of the junction left unmatched. The CDR3 sequence is 16 residues long. The CDR3 DNA follows: TGTGCCAGCAGCTCCCTTGGGACTAGTTGGTCCTACGAGCAGTACTTC. Residues: CASSSLGTSWSYEQYF.

As for this clonotype: This may stem from a read error, because a much larger clone lies one nucleotide away. The chain couples TRBV29-1 to TRBJ1-2; D not resolved. The CDR3 contains 12 residues. V dropped 0 bases and J dropped 8 bases, with 10 bases sitting between them. Germline CDR1 is SQVTM and CDR2 is ANQGSEA. CDR3 bases: TGCAGCGTTGAAGACCTACCGGAAGGCTACACCTTC. Translation: CSVEDLPEGYTF.

At least ten counts were recorded for this clonotype. The V and J genes are TRBV11-2 and TRBJ2-3, with D possibly being TRBD2 (6 bases). Germline-derived CDR1 and CDR2 are SGHAT and FQNNGV. CDR3 length: 17 amino acids. Trimming stripped 1 base from V and 2 bases from J, with 16 bases between. The CDR3 DNA reads TGTGCCAGCAGCTTAGTTACGACTAGTTACTTCACAGATACGCAGTATTTT. It yields the protein CASSLVTTSYFTDTQYF.

To note about this clonotype: This may come from a read error, since a much larger clone is one base off. The rearrangement links TRBV12-5 to TRBJ1-5, with D perhaps TRBD1 (5 bases). This CDR3 comprises 12 residues. Germline loops: CDR1 LGHNT, CDR2 FRNRAP. Written as DNA, the CDR3 is TGTGCTAGGAGGACACCTAATCAGCCCCAGCGTTTT. Translation gives CARRTPNQPQRF.

This chain uses TRBV19 with TRBJ1-5; D perhaps matches TRBD1 (6 bases). Germline CDR1 is LNHDA and CDR2 is SQIVND (reference sequence). With 0 bases removed from V and 0 bases from J, the gap between germline ends came to 15 bases. The CDR3 has 18 residues. The CDR3 nucleotides read TGTGCCAGTAGTATAGAGGGGGCCAAGGCCGATAGCAATCAGCCCCAGCATTTT. Residues: CASSIEGAKADSNQPQHF.

To note about this clonotype: A read error may explain this, as a much larger clone is one base away. The chain recombines TRBV3-1 with TRBJ1-2; D is perhaps TRBD1 (5 bases). The CDR3 is made up of 15 amino acids. Deletions cut 6 bases from V and 6 bases from J, with 20 bases between. Germline lookup yields CDR1 LGHDT and CDR2 YNNKEL (reference sequence). The CDR3 region is CASRQDAGEWNGYTF. DNA for the CDR3: TGTGCCAGCAGACAGGACGCGGGGGAATGGAATGGCTACACCTTC.

The chain has TRBV6-2 or TRBV6-3 and TRBJ2-1; 11 bases match TRBD2. This CDR3 region has 16 residues. Germline values: CDR1 MNHEY, CDR2 SVGEGT. Losses at the gene ends were 7 bases for V and 4 bases for J; bases not matched to a gene: 9. This chain's CDR3 is CASIETGTSGYNEQFF. CDR3 in DNA: TGTGCCAGCATTGAGACCGGGACTAGCGGTTACAATGAGCAGTTCTTC.

A few counts support this clonotype. CDR3 residues: CASSLNPSQETQYF. The CDR3 DNA reads as TGTGCCAGCAGTTTAAACCCCAGCCAAGAGACCCAGTACTTC. This chain joins TRBV12-3 or TRBV12-4 and TRBJ2-5; D not resolved. The CDR3 extends over 14 amino acids. Trimming cost V 2 bases and J 1 base, with 8 bases left between them.

This clonotype was seen many times. This rearrangement joins TRBV2 to TRBJ1-6, with D uncertain. This CDR3 has 18 residues. Trimming removed 2 bases from V and 4 bases from J, with 18 bases in between. CDR1 and CDR2 (germline): SNHLY, FYNNEI. The CDR3 DNA reads as TGTGCCAGCAGTGAATTCGGATGGACGGAGGTTTATAATTCACCCCTCCACTTT. It yields the protein CASSEFGWTEVYNSPLHF.

This clonotype was seen at least ten times. The chain recombines TRBV7-2 with TRBJ2-2; D gene ambiguous. V lost 3 bases, J lost 3 bases, and 5 bases lay in between. The CDR3 totals 13 residues. CDR1 and CDR2 (germline): SGHTA, FQGNSA. CDR3 DNA sequence: TGTGCCAGCAGCTTCTGGGACACCGGGGAGCTGTTTTTT. It encodes CASSFWDTGELFF. The whole variable domain, filled in from reference TRBV7-2 and TRBJ2-2, reads GAGVSQSPSNKVTEKGKDVELRCDPISGHTALYWYRQSLGQGLEFLIYFQGNSAPDKSGLPSDRFSAERTGGSVSTLTIQRTQQEDSAVYLCASSFWDTGELFFGEGSRLTVL.

There are many counts of this clonotype. The chain has TRBV6-2 or TRBV6-3 and TRBJ2-7; weak D call: TRBD1 (6 bases). Trimming pared 6 bases from V and 0 bases from J, leaving 15 bases between. CDR3 length: 15 residues. The germline CDR1 and CDR2 sequences are MNHEY and SVGEGT. CDR3 amino acids: CASSFTRQASYEQYF. CDR3 in DNA: TGTGCCAGCAGCTTCACGAGACAGGCCTCCTACGAGCAGTACTTC.

This clonotype was counted at least ten times. The chain is built from TRBV7-3 and TRBJ2-1; 10 bases are shared with TRBD2. This CDR3 region has 15 residues. CDR1 is SGHTA and CDR2 is FQGTGA in the germline V gene. V shed 1 base and J 4 bases; nucleotides not matched to a gene: 1. The chain's CDR3 is CASSLRAGGYNEQFF. CDR3 nucleotide sequence: TGTGCCAGCAGCTTAAGAGCGGGAGGGTACAATGAGCAGTTCTTC.

The chain employs TRBV20-1 and TRBJ2-7; D gene ambiguous. The CDR3 length is 18 residues. Germline V gene sequence: CDR1 DFQATT, CDR2 SNEGSKA (reference sequence). Trimming stripped 3 bases from V and 1 base from J, with 25 bases between. CDR3 DNA: TGCAGTGCTAGGGACGAACACCTTGACTCGCGGATTTCCTACGAGCAGTACTTC. Residues: CSARDEHLDSRISYEQYF.

About this clonotype: A single base separates this from a much larger clone, so it may be a read error. The V and J genes are TRBV6-1 and TRBJ2-5; a possible D gene is TRBD1 (5 bases). Germline lookup yields CDR1 MNHNS and CDR2 SASEGT. The CDR3 sequence is 14 residues long. CDR3 bases: TGTGCCAGCAGTGAACCCCAGGGCCAAGAGGCCCAGTACTTC. It yields the protein CASSEPQGQEAQYF.

This clonotype was seen a few times. The chain uses TRBV7-2 and TRBJ2-5, with 8 bases that match TRBD2. Germline values: CDR1 SGHTA, CDR2 FQGNSA. V lost 4 bases and J lost 4; bases outside the gene matches: 8. The CDR3 is 15 residues long. CDR3 region: CASSSGTRGGETQYF. The CDR3 nucleotides read TGTGCCAGCAGCTCCGGGACTAGGGGTGGAGAGACCCAGTACTTC.

This clonotype occurred many times. CDR3 bases: TGTGCCAGCAGCTTACGTAGGAGGGTAACAGGGGCCAATGAGCAGTTCTTC. It specifies CASSLRRRVTGANEQFF. The genes are TRBV7-3 and TRBJ2-1; possibly TRBD1 for D (7 bases). The germline V gene encodes CDR1 SGHTA and CDR2 FQGTGA. The ends were cut back, 2 bases at V and 6 bases at J, with 20 bases in the middle. This CDR3 comprises 17 residues.